Included here is one T cell receptor (beta chain) sequence, with context. Some clones are missing from TCRdb's copy, which holds only in-frame ones; the method was immunoSEQ multiplex PCR. The sample lists around 120,000 clones; around 83% were seen once. All patients were mismatch repair deficient, assessed by either PCR or immunohistochemistry. This entry is derived from a study of PD-1 blockade in mismatch repair-deficient tumors. Study background: Patients had approximately 11 mismatch repair-deficient cancer types and were previously treated and progressing.

The CDR3 totals 14 residues. Germline CDR1 and CDR2: GTSNPN and SVGIG (reference sequence). J was trimmed by 1 base and V by 3 bases; bases with no gene match: 4. Sample: peripheral blood, taken 44 weeks after starting pembrolizumab. This chain joins TRBV30 and TRBJ1-1; 8 bases align to TRBD1. The receptor comes from an adult with mismatch repair-deficient cancer. This CDR3 is CAWRKQGGNTEAFF. Written as DNA, the CDR3 is TGTGCCTGGAGGAAACAGGGGGGGAACACTGAAGCTTTCTTT.